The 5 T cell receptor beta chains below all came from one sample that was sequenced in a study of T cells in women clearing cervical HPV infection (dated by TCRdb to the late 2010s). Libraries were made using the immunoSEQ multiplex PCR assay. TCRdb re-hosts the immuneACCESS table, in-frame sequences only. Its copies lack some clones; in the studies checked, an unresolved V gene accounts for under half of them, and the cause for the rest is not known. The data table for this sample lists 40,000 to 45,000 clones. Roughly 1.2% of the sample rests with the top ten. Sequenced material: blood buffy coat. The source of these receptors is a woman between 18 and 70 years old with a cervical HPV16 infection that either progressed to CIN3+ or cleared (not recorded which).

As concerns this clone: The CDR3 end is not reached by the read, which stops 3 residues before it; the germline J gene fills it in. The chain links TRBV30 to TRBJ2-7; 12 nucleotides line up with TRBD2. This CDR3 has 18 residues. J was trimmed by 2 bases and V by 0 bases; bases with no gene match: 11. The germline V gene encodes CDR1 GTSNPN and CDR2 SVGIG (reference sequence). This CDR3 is CAWSVLRLAGGVPYEQYF. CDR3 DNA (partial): TGTGCCTGGAGTGTACTTCGGCTAGCGGGGGGGGTCCCCTACGAG.

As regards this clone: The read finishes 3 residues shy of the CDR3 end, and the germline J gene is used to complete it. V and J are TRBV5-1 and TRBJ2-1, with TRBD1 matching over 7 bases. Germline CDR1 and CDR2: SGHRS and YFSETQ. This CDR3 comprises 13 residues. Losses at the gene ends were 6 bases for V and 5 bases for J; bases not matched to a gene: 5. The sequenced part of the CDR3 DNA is TGCGCCAGCACCACAGGGGCCAACAATGAG. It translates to CASTTGANNE. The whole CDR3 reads CASTTGANNEQFF.

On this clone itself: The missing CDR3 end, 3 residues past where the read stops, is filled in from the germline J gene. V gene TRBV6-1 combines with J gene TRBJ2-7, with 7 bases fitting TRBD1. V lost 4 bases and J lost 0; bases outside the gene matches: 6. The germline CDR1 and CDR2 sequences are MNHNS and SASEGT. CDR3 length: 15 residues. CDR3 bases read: TGTGCCAGCAGTGTGATGGGACAGATCTCCTACGAG. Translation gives CASSVMGQISYE. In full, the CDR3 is CASSVMGQISYEQYF.

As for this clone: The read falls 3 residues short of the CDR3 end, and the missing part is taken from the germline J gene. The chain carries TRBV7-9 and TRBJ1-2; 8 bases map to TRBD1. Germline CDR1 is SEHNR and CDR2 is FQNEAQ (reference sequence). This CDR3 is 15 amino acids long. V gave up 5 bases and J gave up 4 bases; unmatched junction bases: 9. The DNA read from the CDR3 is TGTGCCAGCAGCCCCGCCGGGACAGGAGGCTATGGC. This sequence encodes CASSPAGTGGYG. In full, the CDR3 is CASSPAGTGGYGYTF.

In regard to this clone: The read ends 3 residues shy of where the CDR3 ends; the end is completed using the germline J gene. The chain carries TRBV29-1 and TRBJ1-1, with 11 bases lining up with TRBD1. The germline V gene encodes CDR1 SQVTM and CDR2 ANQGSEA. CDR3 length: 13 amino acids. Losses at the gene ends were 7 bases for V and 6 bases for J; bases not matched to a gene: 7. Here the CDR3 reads CSAPDRGRAEAFF. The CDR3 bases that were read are TGCAGCGCACCGGACAGGGGGCGAGCTGAA.